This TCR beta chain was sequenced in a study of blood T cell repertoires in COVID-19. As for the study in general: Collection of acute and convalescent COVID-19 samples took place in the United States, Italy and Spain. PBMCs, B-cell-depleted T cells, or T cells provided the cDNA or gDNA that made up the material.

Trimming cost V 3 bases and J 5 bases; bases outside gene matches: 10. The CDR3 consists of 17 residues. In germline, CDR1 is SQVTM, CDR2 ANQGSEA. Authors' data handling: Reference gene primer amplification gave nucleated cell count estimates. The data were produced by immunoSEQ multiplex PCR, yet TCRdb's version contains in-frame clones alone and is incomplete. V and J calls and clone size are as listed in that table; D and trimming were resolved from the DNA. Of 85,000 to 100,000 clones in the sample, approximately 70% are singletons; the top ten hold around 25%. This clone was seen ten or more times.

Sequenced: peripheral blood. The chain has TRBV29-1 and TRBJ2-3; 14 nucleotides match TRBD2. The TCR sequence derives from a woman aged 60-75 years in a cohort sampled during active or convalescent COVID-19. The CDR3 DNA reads TGCAGCGTTGACCCCCCGACTAGCGGGGGGGCAAAAGATACGCAGTATTTT. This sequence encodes CSVDPPTSGGAKDTQYF.